The rows below give T cell receptor beta chains drawn from one sample of a study of T cells after yellow fever vaccination. TCRdb passed the 5' RACE reads through MiXCR, listing each CDR3 protein once. The sample includes 250,000 or so distinct CDR3 sequences, roughly 6.2% of them seen just once. The starting material was CD4+ T cells sorted from PBMCs, obtained on the day of the yellow fever booster vaccination. Receptors were obtained from a man aged 30 to 39 who received the YFV17D yellow fever vaccine. The CDR3 runs from the conserved cysteine through the conserved F or W. A D gene is named only where the DNA matches it firmly. Rows may omit the clone size; those that give it use once, few, many or a size class.

D,V,J,size,CDR3,DNA
-,TRBV11-2,TRBJ2-7,many,CASSIGTGIYEQYF,TGTGCCAGCAGTATCGGGACGGGGATCTACGAGCAGTACTTC
-,TRBV6-5,TRBJ2-7,many,CASSSPYHHEQYF,TGTGCCAGCAGTTCCCCCTACCACCACGAGCAGTACTTC
-,TRBV12-3/TRBV12-4,TRBJ2-1,-,CASSFERWSPEPYNEQFF,TGTGCCAGCAGTTTCGAACGGTGGAGCCCGGAACCCTACAATGAGCAGTTCTTC
TRBD2,TRBV20-1,TRBJ2-7,few,CSARGGSLDEQYF,TGCAGTGCCCGGGGCGGGAGCCTCGACGAGCAGTACTTC
-,TRBV7-9,TRBJ1-2,-,CASSSRLGDGYTF,TGTGCCAGCAGCTCCCGTTTGGGGGATGGCTACACCTTC
-,TRBV7-2,TRBJ1-1,-,CASSFATGNTEAFF,TGTGCCAGCAGCTTCGCGACAGGGAACACTGAAGCTTTCTTT
TRBD1,TRBV5-5,TRBJ1-2,few,CASSFHPGTGQYGYTF,TGTGCCAGCAGCTTTCACCCCGGGACAGGCCAGTATGGCTACACCTTC
-,TRBV4-3,TRBJ2-2,few,CASSQEGRKGSGELFF,TGCGCCAGCAGCCAAGAGGGCAGGAAGGGGTCCGGGGAGCTGTTTTTT
-,TRBV7-2,TRBJ2-1,many,CASSPLYEQFF,TGTGCCAGCAGCCCCCTCTATGAGCAGTTCTTC
-,TRBV7-2,TRBJ2-3,many,CASGLAEITDTQYF,TGTGCCAGCGGATTAGCGGAGATCACAGATACGCAGTATTTT
TRBD2,TRBV27,TRBJ2-1,many,CASSLSIRTSGMNEQFF,TGTGCCAGCAGTTTATCGATTAGAACTAGCGGGATGAATGAGCAGTTCTTC
-,TRBV6-2/TRBV6-3,TRBJ2-7,many,CASSFLSGKSDYEQYF,TGTGCCAGCAGTTTTTTATCTGGGAAGAGTGACTACGAGCAGTACTTC
TRBD2,TRBV19,TRBJ2-7,-,CASSIRLSAGGESYEQYF,TGTGCCAGTAGTATCCGTCTCTCAGCGGGAGGGGAATCCTACGAGCAGTACTTC
TRBD2,TRBV20-1,TRBJ2-2,-,CSARTSGTTGELFF,TGCAGTGCAAGGACTAGCGGGACAACCGGGGAGCTGTTTTTT
-,TRBV24-1,TRBJ2-1,many,CATSAGGSHNEQFF,TGTGCCACCAGTGCAGGGGGGTCCCACAATGAGCAGTTCTTC
-,TRBV12-3/TRBV12-4,TRBJ2-1,many,CASRPAARDNEQFF,TGTGCCAGCCGCCCTGCAGCGAGAGACAATGAGCAGTTCTTC
TRBD1,TRBV12-3/TRBV12-4,TRBJ2-4,many,CASGTGRTLAKNIQYF,TGTGCCAGTGGGACAGGGAGGACCTTAGCCAAAAACATTCAGTACTTC
-,TRBV20-1,TRBJ2-1,few,CSARVRSSGSYNEQFF,TGCAGTGCTAGAGTAAGAAGCTCGGGGTCCTACAATGAGCAGTTCTTC
TRBD1,TRBV12-3/TRBV12-4,TRBJ2-7,-,CASSPRQGAQDEQYF,TGTGCCAGCAGTCCCCGACAGGGGGCTCAGGACGAGCAGTACTTC
TRBD1,TRBV30,TRBJ2-1,many,CAWTTGARNEQFF,TGTGCCTGGACCACAGGGGCCCGGAATGAGCAGTTCTTC
-,TRBV5-1,TRBJ1-6,many,CASSLRDNNSPLHF,TGCGCCAGCAGCTTGAGGGATAATAATTCACCCCTCCACTTT
TRBD2,TRBV12-3/TRBV12-4,TRBJ2-1,many,CASSTGGVDEQFF,TGTGCCAGCAGCACCGGGGGGGTCGATGAGCAGTTCTTC
-,TRBV24-1,TRBJ2-5,many,CATSESGETQYF,TGTGCCACCAGTGAATCGGGGGAGACCCAGTACTTC
-,TRBV28,TRBJ1-1,-,CASRPSLGGTEAFF,TGTGCCAGCAGGCCGAGTCTAGGGGGCACTGAAGCTTTCTTT
TRBD1,TRBV5-1,TRBJ1-1,few,CASSLQGQMNTEAFF,TGCGCCAGCAGCTTGCAGGGACAGATGAACACTGAAGCTTTCTTT
-,TRBV5-4,TRBJ2-1,-,CASSSEAGLEQFF,TGTGCCAGCAGCTCCGAAGCCGGGCTTGAGCAGTTCTTC
TRBD2,TRBV6-5,TRBJ2-1,few,CASSYQPSGSRQFF,TGTGCCAGCAGTTATCAACCTAGCGGGAGTAGGCAGTTCTTC
-,TRBV20-1,TRBJ1-1,-,CSARTQKGVVAFF,TGCAGTGCTAGAACCCAAAAGGGGGTTGTGGCTTTCTTT
-,TRBV7-3,TRBJ2-3,-,CASQGGKGADTQYF,TGTGCCAGCCAAGGGGGTAAAGGGGCAGATACGCAGTATTTT
-,TRBV2,TRBJ2-7,-,CASGGDEQYF,TGTGCCAGTGGTGGCGACGAGCAGTACTTC
-,TRBV7-3,TRBJ2-3,many,CASSFRTSTDTQYF,TGTGCCAGCAGTTTTAGGACTAGCACAGATACGCAGTATTTT
TRBD1,TRBV3-1,TRBJ2-4,few,CASSQERTGRANIQYF,TGTGCCAGCAGCCAAGAAAGGACAGGCCGGGCAAACATTCAGTACTTC
TRBD1,TRBV2,TRBJ2-7,-,CASSATGSEQYF,TGTGCCAGCAGTGCGACAGGGTCCGAGCAGTACTTC
TRBD2,TRBV23-1,TRBJ2-1,many,CASSPNGGGPYNEQFF,TGCGCCAGCAGTCCCAATGGCGGGGGACCCTACAATGAGCAGTTCTTC
-,TRBV20-1,TRBJ2-6,-,CSALQGSGANVLTF,TGCAGTGCTTTACAGGGATCTGGGGCCAACGTCCTGACTTTC
-,TRBV5-1,TRBJ2-5,many,CASSFSDPGRETQYF,TGCGCCAGCAGCTTCTCCGATCCAGGGAGAGAGACCCAGTACTTC
-,TRBV7-3,TRBJ2-5,-,CASSPQGRGETQYF,TGTGCCAGCAGCCCACAGGGCAGGGGTGAGACCCAGTACTTC
TRBD2,TRBV5-5,TRBJ2-3,many,CASSLAPSGGADTQYF,TGTGCCAGCAGCTTGGCGCCATCGGGAGGGGCGGATACGCAGTATTTT
-,TRBV19,TRBJ2-7,many,CASSIGGSYEQYF,TGTGCCAGTAGTATCGGGGGCTCCTACGAGCAGTACTTC
-,TRBV20-1,TRBJ2-3,few,CRPGGLAADTQYF,TGCAGGCCCGGGGGGCTAGCGGCAGATACGCAGTATTTT
-,TRBV20-1,TRBJ2-3,-,CSASVGSCADTQYF,TGCAGTGCTAGCGTCGGGAGCTGCGCAGATACGCAGTATTTT
-,TRBV7-3,TRBJ2-1,few,CASSLSQSGEQFF,TGTGCCAGCAGCTTAAGTCAGTCGGGTGAGCAGTTCTTC
TRBD1,TRBV7-9,TRBJ2-7,few,CASSLELPGQGRFEQYF,TGTGCCAGCAGCTTAGAACTTCCGGGACAGGGGAGGTTCGAGCAGTACTTC
-,TRBV5-1,TRBJ2-7,many,CASSQDSPYEQYF,TGCGCCAGCAGCCAGGACAGCCCCTACGAGCAGTACTTC
TRBD1,TRBV20-1,TRBJ2-1,-,CSAMGQSYNEQFF,TGCAGTGCGATGGGACAGTCCTACAATGAGCAGTTCTTC
-,TRBV5-6,TRBJ2-1,few,CASSPRGGDLSYNEQFF,TGTGCCAGCAGCCCACGGGGCGGGGACCTCTCCTACAATGAGCAGTTCTTC
-,TRBV10-3,TRBJ2-7,many,CAISDGQGVSYEQYF,TGTGCCATCAGTGATGGGCAGGGTGTCTCCTACGAGCAGTACTTC
-,TRBV6-5,TRBJ2-7,many,CASSHGTEQYF,TGTGCCAGCAGCCACGGAACCGAGCAGTACTTC
-,TRBV7-2,TRBJ1-1,-,CASSPRHRSEAFF,TGTGCCAGCAGCCCCAGACACCGCTCTGAAGCTTTCTTT
-,TRBV7-2,TRBJ2-1,many,CASSFQGRDYNEQFF,TGTGCCAGCAGCTTCCAGGGACGTGACTACAATGAGCAGTTCTTC
-,TRBV27,TRBJ2-3,many,CASSSTSTDTQYF,TGTGCCAGCAGTTCGACTAGCACAGATACGCAGTATTTT
TRBD1,TRBV18,TRBJ1-6,few,CASSPSGGNSPLHF,TGTGCCAGCTCACCATCAGGGGGCAATTCACCCCTCCACTTT
-,TRBV24-1,TRBJ2-2,-,CATSGRGITGELFF,TGTGCCACCAGTGGACGGGGGATCACCGGGGAGCTGTTTTTT
-,TRBV12-3/TRBV12-4,TRBJ2-3,-,CATSPEDTDTQYF,TGTGCCACCTCTCCGGAGGACACAGATACGCAGTATTTT